Listed below are T cell receptor beta chains from one sample, sequenced in a study of shared clonotypes between healthy human individuals. This table comes from immunoSEQ multiplex PCR, and its TCRdb copy is limited to in-frame clones, with some not included. The data show approximately 2,000,000 clones, with around 92% seen just once and approximately 0.39% held by the top ten. What was sequenced was naive CD4+ T cells from PBMCs. The origin of the receptors is a man younger than 35 in good health. Some clones in this sample may be carry-over from other donors' samples. The CDR3 runs from the conserved cysteine through the conserved F or W. Each record gives: clone size, V gene, J gene, D gene, CDR3 protein, CDR3 DNA. D genes are given only for firm matches. Size tells how often a clone was seen (once, few, many) or the class of an expanded clone, and some rows leave it out.

clone_size: -
v_call: TRBV5-1
j_call: TRBJ1-1
d_call: -
cdr3_aa: CASSLGGGTEAFF
cdr3_nt: TGCGCCAGCAGCCTAGGGGGTGGCACTGAAGCTTTCTTT

clone_size: -
v_call: TRBV6-1
j_call: TRBJ2-7
d_call: TRBD1
cdr3_aa: CASSRTGNEQYF
cdr3_nt: TGTGCCAGCTCCAGGACAGGGAACGAGCAGTACTTC

clone_size: once
v_call: TRBV2
j_call: TRBJ2-5
d_call: -
cdr3_aa: CASNVFEQETQYF
cdr3_nt: TGTGCCAGCAACGTCTTTGAACAAGAGACCCAGTACTTC

clone_size: -
v_call: TRBV6-1
j_call: TRBJ2-7
d_call: TRBD1
cdr3_aa: CASSRTGREQYF
cdr3_nt: TGTGCCAGCAGTCGGACAGGGAGGGAGCAGTACTTC

clone_size: -
v_call: TRBV18
j_call: TRBJ2-2
d_call: -
cdr3_aa: CASSPSVGPNGELFF
cdr3_nt: TGTGCCAGCTCACCGTCCGTGGGACCCAACGGGGAGCTGTTTTTT

clone_size: -
v_call: TRBV28
j_call: TRBJ2-5
d_call: -
cdr3_aa: CASSLLDRLEGQETQYF
cdr3_nt: TGTGCCAGCAGTTTATTAGACCGTTTGGAGGGCCAAGAGACCCAGTACTTC

clone_size: -
v_call: TRBV28
j_call: TRBJ1-1
d_call: -
cdr3_aa: CASSRLVEAFF
cdr3_nt: TGTGCCAGCAGCAGACTAGTTGAAGCTTTCTTT

clone_size: -
v_call: TRBV5-1
j_call: TRBJ2-1
d_call: TRBD1
cdr3_aa: CASSAGTGYYNEQFF
cdr3_nt: TGCGCCAGCAGCGCCGGGACAGGGTACTACAATGAGCAGTTCTTC

clone_size: once
v_call: TRBV29-1
j_call: TRBJ1-1
d_call: -
cdr3_aa: CSVAHRANTEAFF
cdr3_nt: TGCAGCGTTGCCCACAGGGCGAACACTGAAGCTTTCTTT

clone_size: -
v_call: TRBV28
j_call: TRBJ2-5
d_call: -
cdr3_aa: CASSRVEGQETQYF
cdr3_nt: TGTGCCAGCAGTCGGGTCGAGGGGCAAGAGACCCAGTACTTC

clone_size: few
v_call: TRBV7-2
j_call: TRBJ1-2
d_call: -
cdr3_aa: CASRQQPAGVDGYTF
cdr3_nt: TGTGCCAGCAGACAACAGCCAGCAGGGGTGGATGGCTACACCTTC

clone_size: -
v_call: TRBV11-3
j_call: TRBJ2-1
d_call: TRBD2
cdr3_aa: CASSSQAGAGDEQFF
cdr3_nt: TGTGCCAGCAGCTCGCAAGCGGGAGCGGGGGATGAGCAGTTCTTC

clone_size: -
v_call: TRBV18
j_call: TRBJ1-2
d_call: -
cdr3_aa: CASSPSQGNYGYTF
cdr3_nt: TGTGCCAGCTCACCCTCCCAGGGGAACTATGGCTACACCTTC

clone_size: few
v_call: TRBV9
j_call: TRBJ1-1
d_call: -
cdr3_aa: CASSVEGHSNTEAFF
cdr3_nt: TGTGCCAGCAGCGTTGAGGGACATTCGAACACTGAAGCTTTCTTT

clone_size: few
v_call: TRBV7-9
j_call: TRBJ1-1
d_call: TRBD1
cdr3_aa: CASNPDRVMHTEAFF
cdr3_nt: TGTGCCAGCAACCCGGACAGGGTTATGCACACTGAAGCTTTCTTT

clone_size: -
v_call: TRBV6-5
j_call: TRBJ2-1
d_call: -
cdr3_aa: CASSPGEAGYNEQFF
cdr3_nt: TGTGCCAGCAGCCCTGGGGAGGCGGGCTACAATGAGCAGTTCTTC

clone_size: -
v_call: TRBV19
j_call: TRBJ2-1
d_call: TRBD1
cdr3_aa: CASTRQGNNEQFF
cdr3_nt: TGTGCCAGTACAAGACAGGGAAACAATGAGCAGTTCTTC